One sample yielded the 17 T cell receptor beta chains listed below, sequenced in a study of T cell clusters in autoimmune cytopenias (dated by TCRdb to the late 2010s). Each sample's TRB amplification started from around 260 ng of peripheral blood genomic DNA, which corresponds to around 36,000 genome equivalents. The sample was run on an Illumina MiSeq. To amplify TRB rearrangements, a touch-down multiplex PCR protocol was run with the TRB-A and TRB-B primer pools combined in a single tube. TCRdb reprocessed the reads, so every CDR3 protein sequence counts as one entry and DNA is not shown. The sample's clone listing holds 6,000 to 8,000 distinct CDR3 sequences. Jointly, the top ten make up around 5% of the sample. Sequencing was carried out using peripheral blood. The origin of the receptors is a human donor with an autoimmune cytopenia or autoimmune hepatitis (not recorded which).

V usage is TRBV10-3 and J usage is TRBJ2-7; the TRBD1 assignment by TCRdb is unverifiable without DNA. The CDR3 spans 13 residues. CDR1 and CDR2 from the germline V gene are ENHRY and SYGVKD. The CDR3 loop is CAIRTGGVYEQYF.

J is TRBJ1-1 and V is TRBV19; TCRdb's D gene call, TRBD1, goes unchecked for lack of DNA. The V gene's germline CDR1 is LNHDA and CDR2 SQIVND (reference sequence). The CDR3 extends over 16 amino acids. CDR3 region: CASRSVWTDLTSEAFF.

The chain joins TRBV20-1 to TRBJ1-1. The CDR3 is 16 residues long. Germline V gives CDR1 DFQATT, CDR2 SNEGSKA (reference sequence). This chain's CDR3 is CSASWGGSGVNTEAFF.

CDR3 residues: CASSAPGTPILTQYF. V and J are TRBV7-9 and TRBJ2-5; TCRdb's D gene call, TRBD1, goes unchecked for lack of DNA. The CDR3 runs 15 residues. Germline CDR1 and CDR2: SEHNR and FQNEAQ (reference sequence).

This clonotype is called medium-sized based on its frequency. This chain joins TRBV6-5 and TRBJ2-7; TCRdb lists TRBD1, though no DNA is available to test this call. The CDR3 has 17 amino acids. Per the germline V gene, CDR1 is MNHEY and CDR2 is SVGAGI. Here the CDR3 reads CASSTFRDRGSSYEQYF.

This clonotype is identified as medium-sized from frequency. The rearrangement uses TRBV29-1 and TRBJ1-2; TCRdb reports TRBD1, a call that lacks DNA to check it against. The CDR3 covers 14 residues. CDR1 and CDR2 from the germline V gene are SQVTM and ANQGSEA. The CDR3 is CSGLAWGEKGGYTF.

The genes are TRBV13 and TRBJ2-7; TCRdb returns TRBD1, unconfirmable since there is no DNA. CDR3 length equals 16 residues. The germline V gene encodes CDR1 PRHDT and CDR2 FYEKMQ (reference sequence). CDR3 region: CASSHTGTGVSYEQYF.

This clonotype is called medium-sized based on its frequency. V is TRBV6-6 and J is TRBJ2-7; TCRdb picks TRBD1, but there is no DNA to check that call. There are 19 residues in the CDR3. Germline lookup yields CDR1 MNHNY and CDR2 SVGAGI (reference sequence). CDR3: CASSKHPPYTGAPDYEQYF.

Considering frequency, this clonotype is medium-sized (0.01 to 0.1%). J is TRBJ2-1 and V is TRBV6-5; TCRdb lists TRBD2, though no DNA is available to test this call. This CDR3 is built from 13 residues. Germline CDR1 MNHEY, CDR2 SVGAGI. CDR3 residues: CASSPGTFNEQFF.

The chain joins TRBV7-9 to TRBJ1-6; TCRdb proposes TRBD1, but this gene call is untestable without DNA. CDR3 size: 18 residues. The V gene's germline CDR1 is SEHNR and CDR2 FQNEAQ (reference sequence). CDR3 residues: CASSPGTPTQGPHSPLHF. Combining the CDR3 with reference TRBV7-9 and TRBJ1-6 gives the whole variable domain DTGVSQNPRHKITKRGQNVTFRCDPISEHNRLYWYRQTLGQGPEFLTYFQNEAQLEKSRLLSDRFSAERPKGSFSTLEIQRTEQGDSAMYLCASSPGTPTQGPHSPLHFGNGTRLTVT.

The chain joins TRBV12-3 or TRBV12-4 to TRBJ1-1; there is no DNA to check the TCRdb D call of TRBD1. There are 14 residues in the CDR3. CDR3 amino acids: CASSWDRADTEAFF.

The genes are TRBV4-2 and TRBJ2-2; lacking DNA, the TRBD2 call made by TCRdb goes unchecked. Germline CDR1 reads LGHNA; CDR2 reads YNFKEQ. The CDR3 runs to 19 residues. The CDR3 spells CASSQRQLAGGPNTGELFF.

This chain links TRBV20-1 with TRBJ1-5; TCRdb's D call, TRBD1, is unchecked because there is no DNA. This CDR3 region has 16 residues. Germline values: CDR1 DFQATT, CDR2 SNEGSKA (reference sequence). The CDR3 is CSARDLVRQTNQPQHF.

This clonotype registers medium-sized (0.01 to 0.1%) by frequency. The V call is TRBV12-3 or TRBV12-4, the J call TRBJ2-7; TCRdb proposes TRBD1, but this gene call is untestable without DNA. There are 13 residues in the CDR3. CDR3 loop: CASSPDSSYEQYF.

Measured by frequency, this clonotype is medium-sized (0.01 to 0.1%). V usage is TRBV30 and J usage is TRBJ2-2; with no DNA, the TCRdb D assignment of TRBD1 cannot be verified. CDR1 GTSNPN and CDR2 SVGIG come from the germline V gene (reference sequence). The CDR3 totals 12 residues. The CDR3 spells CAGDQGDGELFF.

This clonotype ranks as medium-sized in terms of frequency. This chain uses TRBV6-1 with TRBJ2-1; lacking DNA, the TRBD2 call made by TCRdb goes unchecked. CDR1 is MNHNS, CDR2 SASEGT, per germline. This CDR3 has 16 amino acids. The CDR3: CASSEARGALYNEQFF.

The chain links TRBV28 to TRBJ2-5; the D call of TRBD1 rests on TCRdb alone, since no DNA is present to check it. The CDR3 consists of 12 residues. Germline values: CDR1 MDHEN, CDR2 SYDVKM. Here the CDR3 reads CASSLGPGTQYF.